Shown below are 27 T cell receptor beta chains from a single sample sequenced in a study of blood T cell repertoires in COVID-19. TCRdb keeps only in-frame clones here, not all; method: immunoSEQ multiplex PCR. Of about 230,000 clones listed, roughly 84% were seen once; the top ten hold under 2.5%. Sequenced sample: peripheral blood. These receptors originate from a middle-aged man who had recovered from COVID-19.

The chain is built from TRBV5-1 and TRBJ2-3; 10 bases map to TRBD1. The CDR3 loop spans 18 amino acids. The V and J ends lost 4 bases and 4 bases, in that order; junction bases with no gene match: 15. CDR1 SGHRS and CDR2 YFSETQ come from the germline V gene. The CDR3 DNA is TGCGCCAGCAGCCGCTGGGCTTTGGGACAGGGGTTGGCAGATACGCAGTATTTT. The encoded protein is CASSRWALGQGLADTQYF.

The chain couples TRBV20-1 to TRBJ1-1, with D possibly TRBD1 on 5 matching bases. This CDR3 has 11 residues. Germline V gene lookup returns CDR1 DFQATT and CDR2 SNEGSKA (reference sequence). Trimming removed 3 bases from V and 7 bases from J, with 9 bases in between. CDR3 in DNA: TGCAGTGCTAGGGTGGGGCTTGAAGCTTTCTTT. Translating it yields CSARVGLEAFF.

V gene TRBV6-5 combines with J gene TRBJ2-7, with 8 bases identical to TRBD1. CDR1 and CDR2 from the germline V gene are MNHEY and SVGAGI. Trimming took 9 bases from V and 6 from J; bases not matched to a gene: 7. The CDR3 totals 12 residues. CDR3 bases: TGTGCCAGTAGCCAGGGGGCGAGCGAGCAGTACTTC. This gives the protein CASSQGASEQYF.

The rearrangement uses TRBV18 and TRBJ1-2, with D unclear. Trimming pared 2 bases from V and 2 bases from J, leaving 6 bases between. The CDR3 is 13 residues long. Per germline, CDR1 KGHSH and CDR2 LQKENI. In nucleotides, the CDR3 is TGTGCCAGCTCACCAAACAAGAACTATGGCTACACCTTC. Amino acids: CASSPNKNYGYTF.

This chain uses TRBV19 with TRBJ1-6; TRBD1 matches 7 bases. Germline values: CDR1 LNHDA, CDR2 SQIVND (reference sequence). The CDR3 covers 14 residues. The junction had 8 bases not matched to a gene; V was cut back by 5 bases and J by 10 bases. Written as DNA, the CDR3 is TGTGCCAGTAGTGTCGACAGGGCCGAGTCACCCCTCCACTTT. This translates into CASSVDRAESPLHF.

The rearrangement joins TRBV6-6 to TRBJ2-3; tentative D call: TRBD2 (5 bases). V was clipped by 10 bases and J by 0 bases, with 20 bases between them. Looked up from germline, CDR1 is MNHNY and CDR2 is SVGAGI (reference sequence). The CDR3 spans 16 residues. CDR3 sequence reads: CATRGSRRTSTDTQYF. The CDR3 DNA is TGTGCCACGCGAGGGTCAAGGCGGACTAGCACAGATACGCAGTATTTT.

J is TRBJ2-3 and V is TRBV7-2, with 9 bases lining up with TRBD2. CDR1 SGHTA and CDR2 FQGNSA come from the germline V gene. This CDR3 is built from 19 residues. Trimming cost V 3 bases and J 0 bases; bases outside gene matches: 13. The DNA of the CDR3 is TGTGCCAGCAGCTTCCAGGCCCTGAGCGGGGGGCGCAGCACAGATACGCAGTATTTT. As protein: CASSFQALSGGRSTDTQYF.

The V gene is TRBV29-1, the J gene TRBJ2-5; 7 nucleotides agree with TRBD2. The germline gives CDR1 SQVTM, CDR2 ANQGSEA. The junction had 13 bases not matched to a gene; V was cut back by 8 bases and J by 7 bases. The CDR3 has 13 residues. CDR3 in amino acids: CSTGPASGATQYF. DNA of the CDR3: TGCAGCACAGGTCCCGCCAGCGGGGCGACCCAGTACTTC.

V usage is TRBV7-2 and J usage is TRBJ2-5, with D tentatively TRBD2 (6 bases). V was trimmed by 5 bases and J by 2 bases, leaving 15 bases between them. Germline CDR1 reads SGHTA; CDR2 reads FQGNSA. This CDR3 has 15 amino acids. This CDR3 is CASSRGDGRQETQYF. As DNA, the CDR3 is TGTGCCAGCAGCAGAGGCGACGGGAGACAAGAGACCCAGTACTTC.

The genes are TRBV7-8 and TRBJ2-1; 12 bases map to TRBD2. Germline loops: CDR1 SGHVS, CDR2 FQNEAQ. The J segment lost 0 bases and the V segment lost 4 bases, leaving 13 bases of the junction unmatched. CDR3 size: 20 residues. The CDR3 bases are TGTGCCAGCAGCTCGCCCCATACTAGCGGGGGGCCGAGCTCCTACAATGAGCAGTTCTTC. It is translated as CASSSPHTSGGPSSYNEQFF.

The gene calls are TRBV18 and TRBJ2-6, with a tentative D call TRBD2 (6 bases). This CDR3 spans 18 amino acids. With 3 bases removed from V and 0 bases from J, the gap between germline ends came to 15 bases. CDR1 and CDR2 from the germline V gene are KGHSH and LQKENI. The CDR3 sequence is CASSPPQGLRSGANVLTF. CDR3 coding DNA: TGTGCCAGCTCACCCCCGCAGGGACTTCGCTCTGGGGCCAACGTCCTGACTTTC.

The chain employs TRBV7-2 and TRBJ2-7, with TRBD1 matching over 9 bases. Germline CDR1 is SGHTA and CDR2 is FQGNSA. V was pared by 5 bases and J by 4 bases, with 9 bases of the junction left unmatched. This CDR3 is 15 amino acids long. CDR3 DNA: TGTGCCAGCAGCCTGGCAGCGACAGGGGGTTACGAGCAGTACTTC. As protein: CASSLAATGGYEQYF. Variable domain in full (rest from reference TRBV7-2 and TRBJ2-7): GAGVSQSPSNKVTEKGKDVELRCDPISGHTALYWYRQSLGQGLEFLIYFQGNSAPDKSGLPSDRFSAERTGGSVSTLTIQRTQQEDSAVYLCASSLAATGGYEQYFGPGTRLTVT.

The CDR3 here is CASSLGGGLSTEAFF. DNA of the CDR3: TGTGCCAGCAGCTTAGGAGGGGGCCTGAGCACTGAAGCTTTCTTT. The chain recombines TRBV11-3 with TRBJ1-1; 7 bases map to TRBD1. The V segment lost 1 base and the J segment 4 bases; nucleotides outside the gene matches: 6. The CDR3 totals 15 residues. Germline V gene sequence: CDR1 SGHNT, CDR2 YENEEA.

DNA for the CDR3: TGTGCCAGCAGCCCCCAAGTTAAGGGGGCCCCCGGGGCGCAGTATTTT. Protein product: CASSPQVKGAPGAQYF. The J gene is TRBJ2-3, the V gene TRBV7-2; 7 bases line up with TRBD1. The V segment lost 5 bases and the J segment 10 bases; nucleotides outside the gene matches: 18. The CDR3 is 16 residues long. Germline loops: CDR1 SGHTA, CDR2 FQGNSA.

This sequence joins TRBV6-2 or TRBV6-3 and TRBJ2-3; weak D call: TRBD2 (6 bases). Germline V gene data show CDR1 as MNHEY and CDR2 as SVGEGT. Trimming cost V 4 bases and J 3 bases, with 17 bases left between them. CDR3 length equals 16 residues. This CDR3 is CASSSLFGSGTDTQYF. The CDR3 bases are TGTGCCAGCAGTTCCCTTTTCGGGAGCGGGACAGATACGCAGTATTTT.

The chain employs TRBV4-2 and TRBJ2-3, with 9 bases lining up with TRBD2. The CDR3 consists of 15 residues. The V segment lost 1 base and the J segment 2 bases; nucleotides outside the gene matches: 1. Germline assignment: CDR1 LGHNA and CDR2 YNFKEQ. The CDR3: CASSQGGGDTDTQYF. Here the CDR3 DNA reads TGTGCCAGCAGCCAAGGCGGGGGGGACACAGATACGCAGTATTTT.

This sequence joins TRBV6-1 and TRBJ1-5, with D uncertain. The CDR3 sequence is 16 residues long. The germline V and J ends were trimmed by 4 bases and 3 bases, with 16 bases remaining between them. In germline, CDR1 is MNHNS, CDR2 SASEGT. CDR3 amino acids: CASSVPPQATNQPQHF. CDR3 nucleotide sequence: TGTGCCAGCAGTGTCCCACCGCAGGCTACCAATCAGCCCCAGCATTTT.

The rearrangement links TRBV6-5 to TRBJ1-4; possibly TRBD1 for D (6 bases). The CDR3 consists of 12 residues. V shed 4 bases and J shed 8 bases, with 8 bases lying between them. Germline V gene sequence: CDR1 MNHEY, CDR2 SVGAGI. CDR3 sequence reads: CASSFRGEKLFF. The CDR3 coding sequence is TGTGCCAGCAGTTTCAGGGGAGAAAAACTGTTTTTT.

The gene calls are TRBV12-3 or TRBV12-4 and TRBJ1-3; no firm D call. V was pared by 5 bases and J by 4 bases, with 6 bases between. This CDR3 is 12 amino acids long. Here the CDR3 reads CASSPRGNTIYF. The CDR3, as DNA: TGTGCCAGCAGTCCCCGGGGAAACACCATATATTTT.

This rearrangement joins TRBV27 to TRBJ1-5, with D possibly being TRBD1 (5 bases). The CDR3 extends over 14 amino acids. Germline CDR1 MNHEY, CDR2 SMNVEV (reference sequence). Between the trimmed V and J ends, which lost 7 bases and 5 bases, there was a span of 15 bases. CDR3 amino acids: CASTPRGGYQPQHF. The CDR3 DNA is TGTGCCAGCACCCCTCGGGGGGGGTATCAGCCCCAGCATTTT.

The gene calls are TRBV7-9 and TRBJ1-6, with D perhaps matching TRBD1 (6 bases). CDR3 size: 14 residues. V was pared by 3 bases and J by 9 bases, with 12 bases between. In germline, CDR1 is SEHNR, CDR2 FQNEAQ (reference sequence). The CDR3 sequence: CASSFSQGSSPLHF. The CDR3, as DNA: TGTGCCAGCAGCTTTTCCCAGGGGAGTTCACCCCTCCACTTT.

Remarks on this clone: This CDR3 is missing its conserved last phenylalanine or tryptophan, likely due to a read error. No DNA is shown, since the ends of the CDR3 on it are uncertain; the CDR3 is the one TCRdb lists. The chain is built from TRBV12-3 or TRBV12-4 and TRBJ1-2; the table's D gene call, TRBD1, was not cross checked with the DNA. The CDR3 totals 12 residues, both ends included. The CDR3 loop reads CASSFGPGQASL.

This chain uses TRBV19 with TRBJ1-4, with 9 bases aligning to TRBD1. Germline loops: CDR1 LNHDA, CDR2 SQIVND (reference sequence). This CDR3 contains 17 residues. The junction had 10 bases not matched to a gene; V was cut back by 4 bases and J by 4 bases. DNA for the CDR3: TGTGCCAGTAGTAATTTACCGGGACAGGGAGTTAATGAAAAACTGTTTTTT. Translated: CASSNLPGQGVNEKLFF.

This chain connects TRBV10-3 to TRBJ1-1; the D is unclear. From germline, CDR1 is ENHRY and CDR2 SYGVKD. This CDR3 spans 13 amino acids. Trimming removed 4 bases from V and 1 base from J, with 7 bases in between. The CDR3 DNA follows: TGTGCCATCAGTGTCCAGGAGAACACTGAAGCTTTCTTT. This encodes CAISVQENTEAFF.

The V call is TRBV6-5, the J call TRBJ2-1, with a tentative D call TRBD2 (6 bases). This CDR3 is built from 16 residues. V gave up 2 bases and J gave up 4 bases, with 15 bases separating them. Germline loops: CDR1 MNHEY, CDR2 SVGAGI. The CDR3 DNA is TGTGCCAGCAGTTACCCGCCGGCCGGGGGATACAATGAGCAGTTCTTC. This gives the protein CASSYPPAGGYNEQFF.

The chain joins TRBV3-1 (or the pseudogene TRBV3-2) to TRBJ1-1, with 9 bases lining up with TRBD1. Trimming removed 5 bases from V and 3 bases from J; junction bases left unmatched: 4. This CDR3 is 14 amino acids long. Germline V CDR1 and CDR2: LGHDT, YNNKEL (reference sequence). The CDR3 is CASSSWDRDTEAFF. The CDR3 DNA reads as TGTGCCAGCAGCTCCTGGGACAGGGACACTGAAGCTTTCTTT.

V and J are TRBV7-6 and TRBJ2-1, with TRBD2 matching 15 bases. The ends lost 5 bases at V and 0 bases at J; junction bases unmatched: 2. Germline CDR1 SGHVS, CDR2 FNYEAQ. The CDR3 is 17 amino acids. The CDR3 here is CASSRGLAGGSYNEQFF. Here the CDR3 DNA reads TGTGCCAGCAGCAGGGGACTAGCGGGAGGCTCCTACAATGAGCAGTTCTTC.